Ten or more counts support the clone carrying this TCR beta chain. What it binds is unknown. This sample is part of a study of shared clonotypes between healthy human individuals. The data were produced by immunoSEQ multiplex PCR, yet TCRdb's version contains in-frame clones alone and is incomplete. Among over a million clones listed, 70% to 80% were seen once. Germline-derived CDR1 and CDR2 are MNHEY and SMNVEV (reference sequence). There are 19 residues in the CDR3. Deletions cut 5 bases from V and 6 bases from J, with 29 bases between. Study findings and constraints: The represented genetic and exposure-history diversity was limited by the small number of donors.

This clonotype was sampled from a man aged 18 to 30 in good health. Some clones in this sample may be carry-over from other donors' samples. Specimen: memory CD4+ T cells from PBMCs. Subset given: CD45RA-negative fraction. This rearrangement joins TRBV27 to TRBJ1-5; D may be TRBD1 (6 bases). CDR3 sequence: CASSARPIGGPWLSQPQHF. For the CDR3, the DNA is TGTGCCAGCAGTGCACGACCAATCGGGGGCCCTTGGTTGAGTCAGCCCCAGCATTTT.